This T cell receptor beta chain was identified in a study of lymphopenia after photon versus proton radiotherapy (dated by TCRdb to between 2017 and 2020). Regarding the complete study: In patients with gastrointestinal tumors who developed high-grade lymphopenia, the study compared the immunological effects of photon radiation therapy with those of proton radiation therapy. The cohort included approximately 22 patients with gastrointestinal tumors who developed lymphopenia after receiving either photon or proton therapy. The goal of the study was to describe how the two radiation modalities differ in their effects on the immune system. What the work shows at the level of the full study, not this receptor alone: Among patients across the cohort who died, overall survival time showed an inverse correlation with a larger post-nadir drop in TCR diversity. The survival association was examined only in patients who died, and the authors described better survival with proton therapy as a possibility, not as a demonstrated result. After the lymphocyte count nadir, photon-treated repertoires showed oligoclonal expansion, especially of CD8+ Temra cells, which drove the drop in diversity. Proton-treated patients stayed relatively stable during treatment, while photon-treated patients lost naive T cells and TCR diversity and gained effector/memory populations.

Library method: the immunoSEQ multiplex PCR assay. Alongside multiparametric flow cytometry, deep sequencing of rearranged TCR beta loci was used to profile the T cell repertoires. In its TCRdb copy, this immuneACCESS table keeps in-frame sequences only and misses some clones. Where compared with another copy, unresolved V genes explain less than half of these, and the others have no known cause. This sample gives 55,000 to 70,000 clones in total; less than 95% of them show up just once. 2% to 2.5% of the sample belongs to the ten largest clones. About this clone: No cognate antigen has been identified for it. No base quality information exists; no much larger clone differs at one position.

Trimming takes 2 bases from V and 0 bases from J, and the germline ends sit 4 bases apart. According to the germline V gene (reference sequence), CDR1 reads WNHNN and CDR2 reads SYGVQD. The CDR3 holds 14 amino acids from the cysteine to the phenylalanine. This entry keeps only the CDR3 DNA: 42 bases, framed from base 1. This sequence uses TRBV10-1 and TRBJ2-2; no D gene call is confident. The specimen was peripheral blood, collected from a patient treated with photon-based radiotherapy. The TCR sequence derives from a woman between 40 and 50 years old with cholangiocarcinoma. CDR3 reads: CASSELANTGELFF. The base sequence is TGCGCCAGCAGTGAGCTGGCGAACACCGGGGAGCTGTTTTTT.